The present T cell receptor (beta chain) was sequenced within a study of human T cells and chemical hapten exposure. General study points: Patch test score rose with PT1 expanded TCRs, significant at 8, 16, 32, not 4.

Sample time point: patch test 3, about 24 weeks after DPC sensitization. The treatment: therapeutic diphenylcyclopropenone sensitization with weekly scalp DPC. In its sample, this clonotype was seen a few times. No antigen is known for it. V was trimmed by 8 bases and J by 0 bases, leaving 8 bases between them. CDR3 length: 14 amino acids. The library put unique molecular identifiers onto individual cDNA molecules. TCRdb analysed the RACE reads with MiXCR anew, one entry per CDR3 protein. The sample consists of approximately 97,000 distinct CDR3 sequences, roughly 27% of them appearing once. The sequence derives from a man aged 35 to 55 with alopecia areata. Some clones in this sample may be carry-over from other donors' samples. The chain uses TRBV12-3 or TRBV12-4 and TRBJ2-6; D is uncertain. The specimen was whole blood, collected in connection with sensitization to the hapten diphenylcyclopropenone (DPC). The CDR3 region has the DNA TGTGCCAGCGGGTTGAGCTCTGGGGCCAACGTCCTGACTTTC. Translated: CASGLSSGANVLTF.